These 19 T cell receptor beta chains originate from one sample sequenced in a study of chemoradiotherapy in HPV16-positive cancers. This table comes from immunoSEQ multiplex PCR, and its TCRdb copy is limited to in-frame clones, with some not included. The data hold thousands of clones, with about 88% observed a single time. Sampling was carried out from a patient who underwent chemoradiotherapy. These receptors were taken from a human donor with HPV-associated anogenital cancer.

The chain couples TRBV15 to TRBJ2-1, with D unclear. With 0 bases removed from V and 1 base from J, the gap between germline ends came to 7 bases. The germline CDR1 and CDR2 sequences are LNHNV and YYDKDF (reference sequence). The CDR3 loop spans 15 amino acids. The CDR3: CATSRDSVSYNEQFF. CDR3 sequence (DNA): TGTGCCACCAGCAGAGATTCAGTTTCCTACAATGAGCAGTTCTTC.

The rearrangement uses TRBV5-1 and TRBJ2-5; TRBD1 agrees at 10 bases. The ends lost 2 bases at V and 4 bases at J; junction bases unmatched: 11. CDR1 is SGHRS, CDR2 YFSETQ, per germline. The CDR3 has 17 amino acids. In DNA form, the CDR3 reads TGCGCCAGCAGCTTACTGGGGACAGGGGCGAGGGGAGAGACCCAGTACTTC. Amino acids: CASSLLGTGARGETQYF. Together with reference TRBV5-1 and TRBJ2-5, the CDR3 gives the full variable domain: KAGVTQTPRYLIKTRGQQVTLSCSPISGHRSVSWYQQTPGQGLQFLFEYFSETQRNKGNFPGRFSGRQFSNSRSEMNVSTLELGDSALYLCASSLLGTGARGETQYFGPGTRLLVL.

This chain links TRBV29-1 with TRBJ2-3; 10 bases line up with TRBD1. The CDR3 loop spans 14 amino acids. J was trimmed by 0 bases and V by 7 bases; bases with no gene match: 4. CDR1 is SQVTM and CDR2 is ANQGSEA in the germline V gene. CDR3 sequence reads: CSAGTGVSTDTQYF. The CDR3 DNA follows: TGCAGCGCAGGGACAGGGGTCAGCACAGATACGCAGTATTTT.

This clone was seen more than once but under ten times. CDR3 nucleotides: TGCGCCAGCGGCCGGGACAGTGGAAACACCATATATTTT. This translates into CASGRDSGNTIYF. The chain uses TRBV10-1 and TRBJ1-3; 7 nucleotides line up with TRBD1. J was trimmed by 3 bases and V by 8 bases; bases with no gene match: 4. Germline V gene data show CDR1 as WNHNN and CDR2 as SYGVQD (reference sequence). The CDR3 length is 13 residues.

The gene calls are TRBV19 and TRBJ2-1; a possible D gene is TRBD1 (6 bases). CDR1 and CDR2 (germline): LNHDA, SQIVND (reference sequence). This CDR3 has 15 residues. V lost 6 bases and J 0 bases, leaving 12 bases between the germline ends. Here the CDR3 DNA reads TGTGCCAGTAGGATTACAGGGCTCTCCTACAATGAGCAGTTCTTC. Encoded protein: CASRITGLSYNEQFF.

The V call is TRBV5-8, the J call TRBJ2-7; 11 bases map to TRBD2. J was trimmed by 0 bases and V by 4 bases; bases with no gene match: 6. The CDR3 has 16 amino acids. CDR1 and CDR2 from the germline V gene are SGHTS and YDEGEE. CDR3 region: CASSTSGGASSYEQYF. CDR3 DNA sequence: TGTGCCAGCAGCACTAGCGGGGGAGCAAGCTCCTACGAGCAGTACTTC.

This chain connects TRBV5-6 to TRBJ2-1; 9 nucleotides match TRBD2. In germline, CDR1 is SGHDT, CDR2 YYEEEE. Losses at the gene ends were 0 bases for V and 6 bases for J; bases not matched to a gene: 10. The CDR3 consists of 17 residues. The CDR3 DNA reads TGTGCCAGCAGCTTGGGGGAATTAAGACTAGCGGCCAATGAGCAGTTCTTC. It is translated as CASSLGELRLAANEQFF. Variable domain in full (rest from reference TRBV5-6 and TRBJ2-1): DAGVTQSPTHLIKTRGQQVTLRCSPKSGHDTVSWYQQALGQGPQFIFQYYEEEERQRGNFPDRFSGHQFPNYSSELNVNALLLGDSALYLCASSLGELRLAANEQFFGPGTRLTVL.

In DNA form, the CDR3 reads TGTGCCTGGAGACTGAGGCATTTGAACACTGAAGCTTTCTTT. This translates into CAWRLRHLNTEAFF. The J gene is TRBJ1-1, the V gene TRBV30; no definite D call. Germline lookup yields CDR1 GTSNPN and CDR2 SVGIG (reference sequence). The ends were cut back, 3 bases at V and 0 bases at J, with 11 bases in the middle. The CDR3 spans 14 residues.

This clone was detected once. V usage is TRBV5-1 and J usage is TRBJ1-3; TRBD1 is a possible D gene (6 bases). Germline CDR1 and CDR2: SGHRS and YFSETQ. The CDR3 is 16 residues long. Trimming stripped 0 bases from V and 5 bases from J, with 15 bases between. The CDR3 nucleotides are TGCGCCAGCAGCTTGGCCACCGGGACAAGTAGAAACACCATATATTTT. It translates to CASSLATGTSRNTIYF.

CDR3 residues: CASSLSRLTGGYGYTF. In nucleotides, the CDR3 is TGTGCCAGCAGTTTATCCCGTCTCACAGGGGGGTATGGCTACACCTTC. The V call is TRBV27, the J call TRBJ1-2, with 8 bases that match TRBD1. CDR3 length equals 16 residues. Germline assignment: CDR1 MNHEY and CDR2 SMNVEV (reference sequence). V lost 0 bases, J lost 5 bases, and 8 bases stayed unmatched.

This clone rates as large. CDR3 nucleotides: TGTGCCAGCAGTTTAATTCTCATGGGGGCTGAAGCTTTCTTT. It specifies CASSLILMGAEAFF. The J gene is TRBJ1-1, the V gene TRBV28, with D possibly TRBD1 on 5 matching bases. Trimming removed 2 bases at V and 6 bases at J, with 13 bases between. Germline V gene sequence: CDR1 MDHEN, CDR2 SYDVKM. This CDR3 region has 14 residues.

This chain connects TRBV4-1 to TRBJ2-1, with TRBD1 matching 12 bases. The germline CDR1 and CDR2 sequences are MGHRA and YSYEKL. V was clipped by 0 bases and J by 9 bases; unmatched bases: 12. The CDR3 sequence is 18 residues long. CDR3 sequence (DNA): TGCGCCAGCAGCCAAGATTGGCCCGCCGGGACAGGGGGCAGTGAGCAGTTCTTC. Its protein is CASSQDWPAGTGGSEQFF.

V usage is TRBV5-1 and J usage is TRBJ2-2; 10 nucleotides align to TRBD2. Germline CDR1 and CDR2: SGHRS and YFSETQ. V gave up 3 bases and J gave up 5 bases; unmatched junction bases: 7. This CDR3 has 16 residues. The CDR3, as DNA: TGCGCCAGCAGCTCCCTAGCGGGAGTAGGGACCGGGGAGCTGTTTTTT. Its translation: CASSSLAGVGTGELFF.

This chain links TRBV7-6 with TRBJ1-1; possible D gene TRBD1, 5 bases. Germline V gene data show CDR1 as SGHVS and CDR2 as FNYEAQ. V gave up 1 base and J gave up 8 bases, with 5 bases separating them. This CDR3 contains 11 residues. The CDR3 loop reads CASSLDREAFF. In DNA, the CDR3 is TGTGCCAGCAGCTTAGACAGGGAAGCTTTCTTT.

V gene TRBV5-1 combines with J gene TRBJ2-2, with 8 bases aligning to TRBD2. Per germline, CDR1 SGHRS and CDR2 YFSETQ. The CDR3 length is 13 residues. After removal of 4 bases from V and 7 bases from J, the junction contained 3 bases not matched to a gene. The CDR3 coding sequence is TGCGCCAGCAGCGAACTAGCGGTCGGGGAGCTGTTTTTT. Translated: CASSELAVGELFF.

About this clone itself: Other DNA sequences of this sample code for an identical CDR3. The gene calls are TRBV7-9 and TRBJ2-1, with a possible D match to TRBD2 (5 bases). V was clipped by 5 bases and J by 3 bases, with 17 bases between them. The CDR3 has 16 amino acids. Germline assignment: CDR1 SEHNR and CDR2 FQNEAQ (reference sequence). The CDR3 region is CASSGYSGSSYNEQFF. DNA of the CDR3: TGTGCCAGCAGCGGATATTCGGGGAGCAGCTACAATGAGCAGTTCTTC.

The V gene is TRBV25-1, the J gene TRBJ2-1; 7 bases fit TRBD2. V trimming: 4 bases; J trimming: 5 bases; junction bases outside the gene matches: 5. Germline values: CDR1 MGHDK, CDR2 SYGVNS. The CDR3 extends over 14 amino acids. The CDR3 spells CASSVASGNNEQFF. Here the CDR3 DNA reads TGTGCCAGCAGTGTGGCTAGCGGTAACAATGAGCAGTTCTTC.

V usage is TRBV30 and J usage is TRBJ1-4, with unresolved D. V dropped 0 bases and J dropped 4 bases, with 6 bases sitting between them. Germline V gene data show CDR1 as GTSNPN and CDR2 as SVGIG (reference sequence). The CDR3 runs 13 residues. CDR3 loop: CAWSVGLNEKLFF. The DNA of the CDR3 is TGTGCCTGGAGTGTAGGACTTAATGAAAAACTGTTTTTT.

This sequence joins TRBV11-3 and TRBJ2-7, with D maybe TRBD1 (6 bases). The V end was cut by 5 bases, the J end by 8 bases, with 10 bases between. Germline V CDR1 and CDR2: SGHNT, YENEEA. This CDR3 has 11 residues. CDR3 coding DNA: TGTGCCAGCAGCCCGGGACATAAGCAGTACTTC. Translation gives CASSPGHKQYF.